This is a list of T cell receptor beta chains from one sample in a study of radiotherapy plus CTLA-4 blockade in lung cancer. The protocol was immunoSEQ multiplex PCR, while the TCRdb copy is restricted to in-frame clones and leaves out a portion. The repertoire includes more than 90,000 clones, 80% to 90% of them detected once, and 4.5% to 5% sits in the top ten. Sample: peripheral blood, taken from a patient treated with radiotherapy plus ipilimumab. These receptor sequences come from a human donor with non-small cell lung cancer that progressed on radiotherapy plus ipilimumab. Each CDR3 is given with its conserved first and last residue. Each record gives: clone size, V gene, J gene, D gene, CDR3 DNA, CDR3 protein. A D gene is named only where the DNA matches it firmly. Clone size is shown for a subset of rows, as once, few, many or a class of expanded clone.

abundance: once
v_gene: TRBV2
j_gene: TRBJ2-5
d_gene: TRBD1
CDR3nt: TGTGCCAGCAGTGAAGCGGGACAGGGGAGGGAGACCCAGTACTTC
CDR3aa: CASSEAGQGRETQYF

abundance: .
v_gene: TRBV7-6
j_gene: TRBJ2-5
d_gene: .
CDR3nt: TGTGCCAGCAGCTTAGAGAGGACCCCGGCGGAGACCCAGTACTTC
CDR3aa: CASSLERTPAETQYF

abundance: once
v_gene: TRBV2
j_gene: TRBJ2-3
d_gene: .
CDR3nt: TGTGCCAGCAGTCCGGACGGGACAGATACGCAGTATTTT
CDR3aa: CASSPDGTDTQYF

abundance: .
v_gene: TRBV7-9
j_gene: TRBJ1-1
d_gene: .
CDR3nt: TGTGCCAGCAGCCCGGGGGCGACTGAAGCTTTCTTT
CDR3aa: CASSPGATEAFF

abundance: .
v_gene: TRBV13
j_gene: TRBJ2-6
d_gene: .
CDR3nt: TGTGCCAGCAGCTCAGGGACTTCCAACGTCCTGACTTTC
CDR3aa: CASSSGTSNVLTF

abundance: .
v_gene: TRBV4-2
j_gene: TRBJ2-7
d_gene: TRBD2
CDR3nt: TGTGCCAGCAGCCAAGACGTCGGACTAGCTGGCGAGCAGTACTTC
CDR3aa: CASSQDVGLAGEQYF

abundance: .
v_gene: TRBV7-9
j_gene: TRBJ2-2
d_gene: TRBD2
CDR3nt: TGTGCCAGCAGCTTATCGGGACTAGCGGGAGTCTCTGGGGAGCTGTTTTTT
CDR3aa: CASSLSGLAGVSGELFF

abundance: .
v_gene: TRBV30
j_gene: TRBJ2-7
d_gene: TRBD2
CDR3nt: TGTGCCTGGAGGCGGACTAGCGGCTCCTACGAGCAGTACTTC
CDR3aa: CAWRRTSGSYEQYF

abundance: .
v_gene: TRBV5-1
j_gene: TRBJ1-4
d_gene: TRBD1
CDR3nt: TGCGCCAGCAGCCGGCAGGCAGGGGGCGATGAAAAACTGTTTTTT
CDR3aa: CASSRQAGGDEKLFF

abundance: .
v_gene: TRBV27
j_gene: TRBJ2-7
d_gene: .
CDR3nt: TGTGCCAGCGGAATGACCTACGAGCAGTACTTC
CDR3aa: CASGMTYEQYF